Listed here are 10 T cell receptor beta chains from one sample, sequenced in a study of OX40 agonist ivuxolimab in advanced cancers. Data came from immunoSEQ multiplex PCR; TCRdb stores just in-frame clones and leaves some out. The profile shows tens of thousands of clones, roughly 86% of them singletons. This specimen consisted of CD4+ or CD8+ T cells sorted from blood, obtained in a trial of the OX40 agonist ivuxolimab. The receptors come from an adult with an advanced solid tumor such as melanoma, head and neck, liver or kidney cancer.

The chain recombines TRBV25-1 with TRBJ1-6; D call uncertain. V was clipped by 0 bases and J by 9 bases, with 9 bases between them. The CDR3 runs to 14 residues. Per the germline V gene, CDR1 is MGHDK and CDR2 is SYGVNS. CDR3 in amino acids: CASSEYGEGSPLHF. The CDR3 DNA is TGTGCCAGCAGTGAATACGGAGAGGGTTCACCCCTCCACTTT.

The chain links TRBV11-1 to TRBJ1-5; D is unresolved. The germline V gene has CDR1 SGHAT and CDR2 FQDESV (reference sequence). This CDR3 has 14 residues. Trimming left V 3 bases short and J 4 bases short, with 10 bases between. The CDR3 sequence: CASSFGPPNQPQHF. In DNA, the CDR3 is TGTGCCAGCAGCTTCGGACCGCCAAATCAGCCCCAGCATTTT. Combining the CDR3 with reference TRBV11-1 and TRBJ1-5 gives the whole variable domain EAEVAQSPRYKITEKSQAVAFWCDPISGHATLYWYRQILGQGPELLVQFQDESVVDDSQLPKDRFSAERLKGVDSTLKIQPAELGDSAMYLCASSFGPPNQPQHFGDGTRLSIL.

The chain combines TRBV7-9 with TRBJ1-3; D unclear. Germline CDR1 SEHNR, CDR2 FQNEAQ (reference sequence). Trimming shortened V by 5 bases and J by 9 bases, and 11 bases separated the two germline ends. The CDR3 totals 12 residues. CDR3 region: CASSPTVGTIYF. The CDR3 region has the DNA TGTGCCAGCAGCCCCACCGTCGGCACCATATATTTT.

This chain joins TRBV10-3 and TRBJ2-2, with 13 bases matching TRBD2. The germline V gene encodes CDR1 ENHRY and CDR2 SYGVKD. CDR3 length equals 15 residues. After removal of 6 bases from V and 7 bases from J, the junction contained 5 bases not matched to a gene. The CDR3 reads CAISGTSGKVGELFF. The CDR3 nucleotides are TGTGCCATCAGCGGGACTAGCGGGAAGGTCGGGGAGCTGTTTTTT.

The chain couples TRBV2 to TRBJ2-7, with 7 bases fitting TRBD2. CDR3 length: 14 residues. Germline loops: CDR1 SNHLY, CDR2 FYNNEI. V was clipped by 8 bases and J by 0 bases; unmatched bases: 7. For the CDR3, the DNA is TGTGCCAGCGGGACCGGGACTATCTCCTACGAGCAGTACTTC. Its translation is CASGTGTISYEQYF.

The CDR3 sequence: CASSLVTATSGSYEQYF. CDR3 nucleotides: TGTGCCAGCAGCTTAGTGACAGCAACTAGTGGCTCCTACGAGCAGTACTTC. This chain connects TRBV7-8 to TRBJ2-7; D could derive from TRBD1 or TRBD2 (5 bases each). V was trimmed by 1 base and J by 0 bases, leaving 16 bases between them. Germline CDR1 and CDR2: SGHVS and FQNEAQ. This CDR3 has 17 residues.

The chain combines TRBV7-8 with TRBJ2-2, with no clear D. V was shortened by 3 bases and J by 4 bases, with 9 bases between the two germline ends. Germline values: CDR1 SGHVS, CDR2 FQNEAQ. The CDR3 covers 14 residues. The CDR3 here is CASSFGVFTGELFF. The CDR3 nucleotides read TGTGCCAGCAGCTTTGGAGTTTTCACCGGGGAGCTGTTTTTT.

The table lists this clone with a few counts. V usage is TRBV28 and J usage is TRBJ1-4, with 8 bases lining up with TRBD1. The V and J ends lost 7 bases and 2 bases, in that order; junction bases with no gene match: 6. From germline, CDR1 is MDHEN and CDR2 SYDVKM. The CDR3 contains 15 residues. The CDR3 DNA is TGTGCCAGCACCCAACGGACAGGGACTAATGAAAAACTGTTTTTT. As protein: CASTQRTGTNEKLFF.

V and J are TRBV6-5 and TRBJ1-6; D remains unclear. This CDR3 is built from 15 residues. With 10 bases removed from V and 5 bases from J, the gap between germline ends came to 18 bases. Germline V gene lookup returns CDR1 MNHEY and CDR2 SVGAGI. CDR3 loop: CATRRPPRDNSPLHF. CDR3 nucleotide sequence: TGTGCCACCCGACGACCCCCTCGGGATAATTCACCCCTCCACTTT.

In regard to this clone: One end of the junction is discordant with germline, which a read error may explain. The chain links TRBV28 to TRBJ2-3, with TRBD1 matching 9 bases. The CDR3 length is 14 residues. Germline CDR1 MDHEN, CDR2 SYDVKM. The CDR3 protein is CASSLWDRADTQYF. The CDR3 region has the DNA TGTGCCAGCAGTCTATGGGACAGGGCAGATACGCAGTATTTT.